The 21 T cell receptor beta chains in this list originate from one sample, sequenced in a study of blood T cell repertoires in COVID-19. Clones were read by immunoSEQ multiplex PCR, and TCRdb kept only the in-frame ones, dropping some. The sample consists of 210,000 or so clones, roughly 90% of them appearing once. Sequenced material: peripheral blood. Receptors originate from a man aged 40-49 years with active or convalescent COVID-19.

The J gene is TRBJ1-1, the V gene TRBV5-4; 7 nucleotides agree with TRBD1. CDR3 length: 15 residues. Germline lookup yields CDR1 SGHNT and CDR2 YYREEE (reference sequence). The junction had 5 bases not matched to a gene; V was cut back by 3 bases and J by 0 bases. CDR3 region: CASSSQGQMNTEAFF. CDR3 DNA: TGTGCCAGCAGCTCACAGGGACAGATGAACACTGAAGCTTTCTTT.

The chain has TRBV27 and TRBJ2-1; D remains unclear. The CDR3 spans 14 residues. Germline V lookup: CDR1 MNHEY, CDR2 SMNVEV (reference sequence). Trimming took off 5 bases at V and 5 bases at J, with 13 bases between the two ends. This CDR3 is CASSPRLADNEQFF. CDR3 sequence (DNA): TGTGCCAGCAGTCCCCGACTGGCCGACAATGAGCAGTTCTTC.

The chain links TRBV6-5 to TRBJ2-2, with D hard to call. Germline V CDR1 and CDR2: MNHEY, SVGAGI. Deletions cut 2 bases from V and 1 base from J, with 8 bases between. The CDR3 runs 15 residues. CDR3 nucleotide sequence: TGTGCCAGCAGTTACGGCAGGTGGAACACCGGGGAGCTGTTTTTT. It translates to CASSYGRWNTGELFF.

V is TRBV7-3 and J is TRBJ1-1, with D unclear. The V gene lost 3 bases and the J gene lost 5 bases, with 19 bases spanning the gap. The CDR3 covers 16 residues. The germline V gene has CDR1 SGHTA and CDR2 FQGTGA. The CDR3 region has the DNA TGTGCCAGCAGCTTTACCGCGGGCACTGTGGGGACTGAAGCTTTCTTT. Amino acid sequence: CASSFTAGTVGTEAFF.

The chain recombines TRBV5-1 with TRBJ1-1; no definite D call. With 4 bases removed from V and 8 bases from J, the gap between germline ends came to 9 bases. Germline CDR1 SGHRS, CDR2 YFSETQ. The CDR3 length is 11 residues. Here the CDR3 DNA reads TGCGCCAGCAGCGGAGCGAGGGAAGCTTTCTTT. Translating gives CASSGAREAFF.

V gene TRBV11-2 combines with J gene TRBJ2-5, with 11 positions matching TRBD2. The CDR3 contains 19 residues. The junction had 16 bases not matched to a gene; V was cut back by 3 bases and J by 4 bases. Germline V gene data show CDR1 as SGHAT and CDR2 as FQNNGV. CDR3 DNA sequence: TGTGCCAGCAGCTTGACTAGCGGGAAGGTTCCCTGGGGAGGAGAGACCCAGTACTTC. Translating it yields CASSLTSGKVPWGGETQYF. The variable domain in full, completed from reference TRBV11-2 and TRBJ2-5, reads EAGVAQSPRYKIIEKRQSVAFWCNPISGHATLYWYQQILGQGPKLLIQFQNNGVVDDSQLPKDRFSAERLKGVDSTLKIQPAKLEDSAVYLCASSLTSGKVPWGGETQYFGPGTRLLVL.

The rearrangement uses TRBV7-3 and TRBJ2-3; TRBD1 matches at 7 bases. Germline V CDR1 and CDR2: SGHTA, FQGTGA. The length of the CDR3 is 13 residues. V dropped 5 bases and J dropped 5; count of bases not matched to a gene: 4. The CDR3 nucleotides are TGTGCCAGCAGCATAAACAGGGGAGATACGCAGTATTTT. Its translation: CASSINRGDTQYF. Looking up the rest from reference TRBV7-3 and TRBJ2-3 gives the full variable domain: GAGVSQTPSNKVTEKGKYVELRCDPISGHTALYWYRQSLGQGPEFLIYFQGTGAADDSGLPNDRFFAVRPEGSVSTLKIQRTERGDSAVYLCASSINRGDTQYFGPGTRLTVL.

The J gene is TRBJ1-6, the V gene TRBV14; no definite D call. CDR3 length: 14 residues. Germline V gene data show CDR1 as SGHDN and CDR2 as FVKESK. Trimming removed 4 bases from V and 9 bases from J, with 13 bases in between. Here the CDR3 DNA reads TGTGCCAGCAGCCCGGTCGGGTTAAGTTCACCCCTCCACTTT. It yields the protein CASSPVGLSSPLHF.

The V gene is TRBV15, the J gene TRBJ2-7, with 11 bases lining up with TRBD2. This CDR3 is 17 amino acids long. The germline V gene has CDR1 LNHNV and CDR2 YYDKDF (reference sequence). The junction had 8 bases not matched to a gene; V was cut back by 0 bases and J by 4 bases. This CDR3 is CATSRDRLAGGLYEQYF. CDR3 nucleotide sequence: TGTGCCACCAGCAGAGATCGGCTAGCGGGGGGCCTTTACGAGCAGTACTTC.

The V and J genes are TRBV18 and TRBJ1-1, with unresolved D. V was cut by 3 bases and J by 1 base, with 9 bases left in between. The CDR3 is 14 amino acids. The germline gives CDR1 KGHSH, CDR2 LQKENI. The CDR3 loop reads CASSPASRNTEAFF. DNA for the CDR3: TGTGCCAGCTCACCCGCAAGCCGGAACACTGAAGCTTTCTTT.

The CDR3 nucleotides read TGTGCCAGCAGCTCCACTAGCGGGGGCTCCTACAATGAGCAGTTCTTC. It codes for CASSSTSGGSYNEQFF. The chain has TRBV28 and TRBJ2-1, with TRBD2 matching 11 bases. The CDR3 contains 16 residues. The V segment lost 6 bases and the J segment 0 bases; nucleotides outside the gene matches: 4. CDR1 MDHEN and CDR2 SYDVKM come from the germline V gene.

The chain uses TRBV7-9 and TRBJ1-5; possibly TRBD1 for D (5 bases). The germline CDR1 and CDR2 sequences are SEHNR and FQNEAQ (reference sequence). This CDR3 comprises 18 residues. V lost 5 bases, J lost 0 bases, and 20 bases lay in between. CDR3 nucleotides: TGTGCCAGCAGCCCTGGACACGGTGGGGTTGATAGCAATCAGCCCCAGCATTTT. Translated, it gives CASSPGHGGVDSNQPQHF.

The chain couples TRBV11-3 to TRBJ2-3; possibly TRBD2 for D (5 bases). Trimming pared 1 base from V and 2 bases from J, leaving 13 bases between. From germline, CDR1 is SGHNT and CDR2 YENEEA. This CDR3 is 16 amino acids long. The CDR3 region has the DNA TGTGCCAGCAGCTTAGGAGGTCTAGCCCACACAGATACGCAGTATTTT. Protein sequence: CASSLGGLAHTDTQYF.

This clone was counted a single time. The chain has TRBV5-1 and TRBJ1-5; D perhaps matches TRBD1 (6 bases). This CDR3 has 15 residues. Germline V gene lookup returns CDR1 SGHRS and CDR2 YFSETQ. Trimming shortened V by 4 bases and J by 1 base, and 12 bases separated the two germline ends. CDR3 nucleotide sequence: TGCGCCAGCAGCCCGGACAGTCTGAGCAATCAGCCCCAGCATTTT. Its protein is CASSPDSLSNQPQHF.

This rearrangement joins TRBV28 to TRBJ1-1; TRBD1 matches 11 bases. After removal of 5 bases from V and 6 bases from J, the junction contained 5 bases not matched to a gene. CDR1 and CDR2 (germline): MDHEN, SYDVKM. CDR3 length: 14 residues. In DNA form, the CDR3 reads TGTGCCAGCAGTCAAGGACAGGGGGCGGCTGAAGCTTTCTTT. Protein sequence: CASSQGQGAAEAFF. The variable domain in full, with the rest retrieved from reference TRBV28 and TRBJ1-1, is DVKVTQSSRYLVKRTGEKVFLECVQDMDHENMFWYRQDPGLGLRLIYFSYDVKMKEKGDIPEGYSVSREKKERFSLILESASTNQTSMYLCASSQGQGAAEAFFGQGTRLTVV.

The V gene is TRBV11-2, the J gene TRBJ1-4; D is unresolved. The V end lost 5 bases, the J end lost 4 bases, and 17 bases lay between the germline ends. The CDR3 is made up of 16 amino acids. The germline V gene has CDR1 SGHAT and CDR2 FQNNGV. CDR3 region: CASSPRRTGRNEKLFF. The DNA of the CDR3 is TGTGCCAGCAGCCCTCGGAGGACGGGCCGTAATGAAAAACTGTTTTTT.

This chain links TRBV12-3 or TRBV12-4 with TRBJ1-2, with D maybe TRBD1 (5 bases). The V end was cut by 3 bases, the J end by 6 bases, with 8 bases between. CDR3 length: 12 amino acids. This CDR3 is CASSFAGHGYTF. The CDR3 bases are TGTGCCAGCAGTTTTGCAGGGCATGGCTACACCTTC.

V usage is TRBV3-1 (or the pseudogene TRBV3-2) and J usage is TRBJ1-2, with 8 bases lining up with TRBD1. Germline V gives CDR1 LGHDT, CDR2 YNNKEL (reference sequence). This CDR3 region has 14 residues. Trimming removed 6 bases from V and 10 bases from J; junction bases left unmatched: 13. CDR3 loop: CASSPEWGTGYYTF. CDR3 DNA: TGTGCCAGCAGTCCGGAATGGGGGACAGGTTACTACACCTTC.

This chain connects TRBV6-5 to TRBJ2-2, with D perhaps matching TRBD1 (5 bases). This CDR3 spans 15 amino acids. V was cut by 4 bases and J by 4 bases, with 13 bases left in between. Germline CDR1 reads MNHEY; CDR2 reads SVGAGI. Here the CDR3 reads CASSSGRDVTGELFF. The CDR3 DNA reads TGTGCCAGCAGTTCGGGCAGGGATGTCACCGGGGAGCTGTTTTTT.

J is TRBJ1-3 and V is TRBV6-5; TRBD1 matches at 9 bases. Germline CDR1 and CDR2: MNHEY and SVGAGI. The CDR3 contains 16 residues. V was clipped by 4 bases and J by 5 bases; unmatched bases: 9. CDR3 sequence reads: CASSSAGTGSRNTIYF. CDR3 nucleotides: TGTGCCAGCAGTTCCGCTGGGACAGGGAGCAGAAACACCATATATTTT.

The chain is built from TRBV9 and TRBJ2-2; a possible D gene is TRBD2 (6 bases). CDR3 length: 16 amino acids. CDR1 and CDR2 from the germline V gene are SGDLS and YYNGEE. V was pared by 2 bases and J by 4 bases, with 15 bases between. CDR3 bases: TGTGCCAGCAGCGTCCGGGACTTCCCTCTCACCGGGGAGCTGTTTTTT. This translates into CASSVRDFPLTGELFF.